The 20 T cell receptor beta chains listed next were all sequenced from one sample in a study of blood T cells in healthy people across ages. PCR was performed a second time for about 7 to 11 cycles using a sample-barcoded 5' primer and a J-beta primer mix. TCRdb re-derived calls from the 5' RACE reads in MiXCR, one entry per CDR3 protein. The sample has hundreds of thousands of distinct CDR3 sequences; roughly 60% are singletons. The sample was blood. The receptor source for this set is a man aged 30 to 39 in good health.

This clonotype was detected a few times. The V call is TRBV7-8, the J call TRBJ2-3, with a weak D call TRBD1 (5 bases). The length of the CDR3 is 16 residues. The V gene lost 5 bases and the J gene lost 2 bases, with 17 bases spanning the gap. CDR1 and CDR2 from the germline V gene are SGHVS and FQNEAQ. The CDR3 DNA reads as TGTGCCAGCAGCCCAAGGGGTGGCGGCTACACAGATACGCAGTATTTT. Translating it yields CASSPRGGGYTDTQYF.

The gene calls are TRBV20-1 and TRBJ2-7; 9 positions match TRBD1. This CDR3 spans 18 amino acids. The germline V gene encodes CDR1 DFQATT and CDR2 SNEGSKA (reference sequence). J gave up 2 bases and V 0 bases, and 14 bases lay outside the gene matches. The CDR3 nucleotides read TGCAGTGCTAGAGATGGGCTAAAGACAGGGGGTAACACCTACGAGCAGTACTTC. This sequence encodes CSARDGLKTGGNTYEQYF.

The chain joins TRBV20-1 to TRBJ2-1; 8 bases are shared with TRBD2. Germline V CDR1 and CDR2: DFQATT, SNEGSKA (reference sequence). This CDR3 is 16 amino acids long. V trimming: 6 bases; J trimming: 1 base; junction bases outside the gene matches: 11. The CDR3 here is CSALPSGHWSYNEQFF. CDR3 nucleotides: TGCAGTGCACTTCCTAGCGGGCACTGGTCCTACAATGAGCAGTTCTTC.

The rearrangement links TRBV2 to TRBJ2-4; D gene uncertain. The DNA end favors TRBJ2-7, so the J call may be wrong. CDR1 SNHLY and CDR2 FYNNEI come from the germline V gene. This CDR3 is 15 amino acids long. CDR3 in DNA: TGTGCCAGCAGTGAAGCCGTTGCGGCGGCCTACGAGCAGTACTTC. Its translation: CASSEAVAAAYEQYF.

CDR3 nucleotide sequence: TGTGCCAGCAGTGAAGCCACCGGGACAGCCAGAGACTATGGCTACACCTTC. Encoded protein: CASSEATGTARDYGYTF. The chain couples TRBV6-1 to TRBJ1-2; the match to TRBD1 covers 7 bases. CDR1 MNHNS and CDR2 SASEGT come from the germline V gene. The V segment lost 0 bases and the J segment 3 bases; nucleotides outside the gene matches: 10. The CDR3 spans 17 residues.

The chain recombines TRBV5-1 with TRBJ1-5; TRBD1 matches at 8 bases. CDR3 length: 14 amino acids. The V and J ends lost 4 bases and 7 bases, in that order; junction bases with no gene match: 7. CDR1 and CDR2 from the germline V gene are SGHRS and YFSETQ. CDR3 protein: CASSPDRASQPQHF. In DNA, the CDR3 is TGCGCCAGCAGCCCGGACAGGGCGAGCCAGCCCCAGCATTTT.

The chain recombines TRBV12-3 or TRBV12-4 with TRBJ2-1; 10 bases agree with TRBD2. With V trimmed by 6 bases and J by 10 bases, 9 bases remained unmatched. This CDR3 contains 14 residues. CDR3 amino acids: CASSKAGGPGEQFF. The DNA for the CDR3 is TGTGCCAGCAGCAAAGCGGGGGGGCCCGGGGAGCAGTTCTTC.

The J gene is TRBJ2-1, the V gene TRBV20-1; D tentatively reads TRBD1 or TRBD2 (5 bases each). The V end was cut by 4 bases, the J end by 4 bases, with 14 bases between. Germline CDR1 is DFQATT and CDR2 is SNEGSKA (reference sequence). CDR3 length: 14 amino acids. CDR3 loop: CSATSGLPYNEQFF. CDR3 nucleotide sequence: TGCAGTGCTACGTCGGGGCTCCCTTACAATGAGCAGTTCTTC.

This clonotype was seen more than once but under ten times. This chain links TRBV5-5 with TRBJ2-7; tentatively, D is TRBD2 (6 bases). CDR3 length: 18 amino acids. The V gene's germline CDR1 is SGHKS and CDR2 YYEKEE (reference sequence). V was cut by 1 base and J by 0 bases, with 20 bases left in between. The CDR3 bases are TGTGCCAGCAGCTTGTGGGGACTCTTCGTCGATTTCTCCTACGAGCAGTACTTC. It translates to CASSLWGLFVDFSYEQYF.

This clonotype appeared a few times. J is TRBJ2-1 and V is TRBV6-2 or TRBV6-3; D is undetermined. The V gene's germline CDR1 is MNHEY and CDR2 SVGEGT. This CDR3 has 15 amino acids. V lost 5 bases to trimming and J lost 2 bases, with 13 bases between them. The chain's CDR3 is CASSLTRSPYNEQFF. CDR3 coding DNA: TGTGCCAGCAGTCTCACTCGAAGCCCCTACAATGAGCAGTTCTTC.

V gene TRBV7-9 combines with J gene TRBJ1-2, with D maybe TRBD1 (6 bases). The CDR3 sequence is 16 residues long. Trimming took off 1 base at V and 2 bases at J, with 14 bases between the two ends. CDR1 and CDR2 (germline): SEHNR, FQNEAQ (reference sequence). The CDR3 region has the DNA TGTGCCAGCAGCTTAGACAGGGAGCTGGGGAACTATGGCTACACCTTC. Its protein is CASSLDRELGNYGYTF.

This clonotype was seen at least ten times. The gene calls are TRBV29-1 and TRBJ2-6, with D uncertain. Trimming took off 6 bases at V and 4 bases at J, with 10 bases between the two ends. CDR3 length: 13 amino acids. CDR1 is SQVTM, CDR2 ANQGSEA, per germline. Here the CDR3 DNA reads TGCAGCGTCTCGTTTGGGGGGGCCAACGTCCTGACTTTC. It is translated as CSVSFGGANVLTF.

The chain employs TRBV20-1 and TRBJ1-1; D possibly corresponds to TRBD1 (5 bases). This CDR3 has 15 residues. V was trimmed by 3 bases and J by 4 bases, leaving 18 bases between them. Germline CDR1 and CDR2: DFQATT and SNEGSKA (reference sequence). DNA for the CDR3: TGCAGTGCTAGGCCAGGAGGAGCGGGGGGCACTGAAGCTTTCTTT. Amino acids: CSARPGGAGGTEAFF.

This chain joins TRBV7-2 and TRBJ2-1; 9 bases are shared with TRBD2. Germline lookup yields CDR1 SGHTA and CDR2 FQGNSA. Losses at the gene ends were 6 bases for V and 3 bases for J; bases not matched to a gene: 6. The CDR3 loop spans 15 amino acids. In DNA form, the CDR3 reads TGTGCCAGCAGGGCTAGCGGGGTGGTCTACAATGAGCAGTTCTTC. This encodes CASRASGVVYNEQFF.

This clonotype was counted many times. The gene calls are TRBV2 and TRBJ2-7; 9 bases are shared with TRBD2. V was clipped by 8 bases and J by 7 bases; unmatched bases: 9. The CDR3 runs 13 residues. The germline V gene has CDR1 SNHLY and CDR2 FYNNEI. CDR3 sequence: CASHLAGEGEQYF. For the CDR3, the DNA is TGTGCCAGCCACTTAGCGGGAGAGGGGGAGCAGTACTTC.

This clonotype was counted once. The gene calls are TRBV27 and TRBJ1-4, with 7 bases matching TRBD1. This CDR3 comprises 12 residues. Germline V gene sequence: CDR1 MNHEY, CDR2 SMNVEV (reference sequence). V gave up 8 bases and J gave up 6 bases; unmatched junction bases: 3. The chain's CDR3 is CASAGTDEKLFF. Written as DNA, the CDR3 is TGTGCCAGCGCCGGGACAGATGAAAAACTGTTTTTT. Based on the CDR3 plus reference TRBV27 and TRBJ1-4, the full variable domain is EAQVTQNPRYLITVTGKKLTVTCSQNMNHEYMSWYRQDPGLGLRQIYYSMNVEVTDKGDVPEGYKVSRKEKRNFPLILESPSPNQTSLYFCASAGTDEKLFFGSGTQLSVL.

V gene TRBV20-1 combines with J gene TRBJ2-5; the D is unclear. Germline assignment: CDR1 DFQATT and CDR2 SNEGSKA (reference sequence). The V end lost 4 bases, the J end lost 4 bases, and 10 bases lay between the germline ends. The length of the CDR3 is 12 residues. The CDR3 sequence is CSATIGGETQYF. The CDR3 nucleotides are TGCAGTGCTACAATAGGTGGAGAGACCCAGTACTTC.

V gene TRBV20-1 combines with J gene TRBJ1-4, with 8 bases matching TRBD1. Germline V gives CDR1 DFQATT, CDR2 SNEGSKA (reference sequence). With V trimmed by 5 bases and J by 7 bases, 6 bases remained unmatched. This CDR3 is built from 13 residues. The CDR3 coding sequence is TGCAGTGCTTCCCCGGACAGGGCTGAAAAACTGTTTTTT. It encodes CSASPDRAEKLFF.

The chain is built from TRBV5-1 and TRBJ2-1; D gene uncertain. Deletions cut 5 bases from V and 4 bases from J, with 13 bases between. Per the germline V gene, CDR1 is SGHRS and CDR2 is YFSETQ. CDR3 length: 14 residues. CDR3 region: CASRLPEPYNEQFF. Written as DNA, the CDR3 is TGCGCCAGCAGGTTACCCGAACCTTACAATGAGCAGTTCTTC.

For this clonotype: At one end the junction does not follow the germline gene, possibly because of a read error. V and J are TRBV7-7 and TRBJ2-5; the D gene is possibly TRBD1 (6 bases). This CDR3 comprises 13 residues. Germline V gene sequence: CDR1 SSHAT, CDR2 FNYEAQ (reference sequence). In DNA, the CDR3 is TGTGCTAGCAGCGACCAGGGGCGGAAGACCCAGTACTTC. The encoded protein is CASSDQGRKTQYF.